This T cell receptor beta chain was obtained from a study of early T cells in non-severe SARS-CoV-2 infection. Study-level background: Chains were unpaired, as sequencing was done on bulk RNA from unsorted whole blood. Findings of the study overall: In VDJdb matching, anti-spike CD8 responses were favored while private and CD4 specificities went missing.

V lost 4 bases to trimming and J lost 4 bases, with 14 bases between them. This CDR3 comprises 14 residues. Germline CDR1 is MGHRA and CDR2 is YSYEKL. Individually, cDNA molecules had unique molecular identifiers attached to them. TCRdb itself ran the 5' RACE reads through MiXCR, one entry per CDR3 protein. In the table there are some 96,000 distinct CDR3 sequences, 15% of which are singletons. Notes on this clonotype: Its antigen is not identified.

This rearrangement joins TRBV4-1 to TRBJ2-7; the D gene is possibly TRBD1 (5 bases). Material for sequencing was whole blood. This TCR derives from an adult who was a healthcare worker with PCR-confirmed SARS-CoV-2 infection or an uninfected control (not recorded which). DNA for the CDR3: TGCGCCAGCAGCCCCTCTGGGGCTGCGTACGAGCAGTACTTC. Protein sequence: CASSPSGAAYEQYF.